This T cell receptor (beta chain) stems from a study of blood T cell repertoires in COVID-19. Study context: From the United States, Italy and Spain came samples of acute and convalescent COVID-19. From T cells, B-cell-depleted T cells, or PBMCs came the material, which was cDNA or gDNA.

Looked up from germline, CDR1 is ENHRY and CDR2 is SYGVKD. Germline trimming cut 6 bases from V and 1 base from J; bases unmatched to any gene: 9. The CDR3 runs to 18 residues. Original processing notes: Scientists estimated how many nucleated cells there were by amplifying reference gene primers. TCRdb keeps only in-frame clones here, not all; method: immunoSEQ multiplex PCR. V and J calls and clone size are as listed in that table; D and trimming were resolved from the DNA. This sample has 200,000 to 300,000 clones; approximately 86% occur once, and the top ten carry 3% to 3.5%. Material for sequencing was peripheral blood. The TCR was taken from a woman in her twenties or thirties who had recovered from COVID-19. The chain couples TRBV10-3 to TRBJ2-1, with TRBD2 identical over 13 bases. Here the CDR3 DNA reads TGTGCCATCAGCCGGACTAGCGGGGGCGATCCATCCTACAATGAGCAGTTCTTC. The encoded protein is CAISRTSGGDPSYNEQFF.